One sample yielded the 8 T cell receptor beta chains listed below, sequenced in a study of a mutant IDH1 vaccine in newly diagnosed glioma. Time point denoted: week 47, end of study. The investigators gave 300 ug of mutant IDH1 20-mer peptide in each vaccine dose, together with topical imiquimod. The table came from immunoSEQ multiplex PCR; TCRdb's copy has only in-frame clones and leaves some out. The sample records about 32,000 clones, approximately 89% being singletons. No cognate antigen is known for these TCRs. The starting material was PBMCs, obtained from a glioma patient whose treatment included an IDH1 peptide vaccine. The receptor set was obtained from a man in his forties with glioma.

This clone occurred once. V usage is TRBV18 and J usage is TRBJ2-5, with D perhaps given as TRBD1 or TRBD2 (6 bases each). Germline loops: CDR1 KGHSH, CDR2 LQKENI. Trimming removed 0 bases from V and 0 bases from J, with 8 bases in between. This CDR3 region has 15 residues. The CDR3 sequence is CASSPPGGYQETQYF. DNA for the CDR3: TGTGCCAGCTCACCACCAGGGGGGTACCAAGAGACCCAGTACTTC.

The CDR3 loop is CASSLTGGDVTGNTIYF. The CDR3 nucleotides read TGTGCCAGCAGCTTGACAGGGGGCGACGTAACAGGAAACACCATATATTTT. The chain recombines TRBV11-2 with TRBJ1-3; 10 nucleotides match TRBD1. CDR3 length equals 17 residues. CDR1 and CDR2 (germline): SGHAT, FQNNGV. Germline trimming cut 3 bases from V and 4 bases from J; bases unmatched to any gene: 9.

This sequence joins TRBV9 and TRBJ2-7; D is unresolved. The ends were cut back, 4 bases at V and 0 bases at J, with 11 bases in the middle. The V gene's germline CDR1 is SGDLS and CDR2 YYNGEE. The CDR3 totals 14 residues. The CDR3 is CASSPRLFSYEQYF. CDR3 sequence (DNA): TGTGCCAGCAGCCCCCGACTTTTCTCCTACGAGCAGTACTTC. Variable domain in full (rest from reference TRBV9 and TRBJ2-7): DSGVTQTPKHLITATGQRVTLRCSPRSGDLSVYWYQQSLDQGLQFLIQYYNGEERAKGNILERFSAQQFPDLHSELNLSSLELGDSALYFCASSPRLFSYEQYFGPGTRLTVT.

The chain has TRBV6-1 and TRBJ1-3; a possible D gene is TRBD1 (6 bases). Trimming pared 10 bases from V and 1 base from J, leaving 17 bases between. This CDR3 is built from 15 residues. CDR1 is MNHNS and CDR2 is SASEGT in the germline V gene. This chain's CDR3 is CATPGPGDSGNTIYF. The CDR3 region has the DNA TGTGCCACCCCCGGGCCAGGGGATTCTGGAAACACCATATATTTT.

The rearrangement uses TRBV6-6 and TRBJ2-7, with D tentatively TRBD2 (5 bases). This CDR3 region has 12 residues. Trimming pared 6 bases from V and 6 bases from J, leaving 12 bases between. Germline CDR1 and CDR2: MNHNY and SVGAGI (reference sequence). The CDR3 loop reads CASSPASLEQYF. CDR3 in DNA: TGTGCCAGCAGCCCGGCTAGCCTCGAGCAGTACTTC.

For the CDR3, the DNA is TGTGCCAGCAGCTTTCGACAGGGCCCCTATGGCTACACCTTC. This sequence encodes CASSFRQGPYGYTF. This sequence joins TRBV11-2 and TRBJ1-2; TRBD1 agrees at 7 bases. CDR3 size: 14 residues. Germline loops: CDR1 SGHAT, CDR2 FQNNGV. The trim removed 3 bases at V and 4 bases at J, leaving 5 bases unmatched.

In its sample, this clone was seen a few times. This chain joins TRBV7-8 and TRBJ2-1; 11 nucleotides agree with TRBD2. The CDR3 spans 16 residues. CDR1 and CDR2 from the germline V gene are SGHVS and FQNEAQ. V was pared by 1 base and J by 3 bases, with 2 bases of the junction left unmatched. In DNA form, the CDR3 reads TGTGCCAGCAGCTTAGGACTAGCGGGGATCTACAATGAGCAGTTCTTC. Its protein product is CASSLGLAGIYNEQFF.

The chain is built from TRBV27 and TRBJ2-1; maybe TRBD1 (6 bases). CDR3 size: 15 residues. The V gene's germline CDR1 is MNHEY and CDR2 SMNVEV (reference sequence). V gave up 0 bases and J gave up 10 bases, with 16 bases separating them. The CDR3 bases are TGTGCCAGCAGTTTATCTAACGGGCCAGGGGCCGAGCAGTTCTTC. This translates into CASSLSNGPGAEQFF.